This entry is about one T cell receptor (beta chain). Clones were read by immunoSEQ multiplex PCR, and TCRdb kept only the in-frame ones, dropping some. The data show about 460,000 clones, with 70% to 90% seen just once and 1.5% to 2% held by the top ten. These data are taken from a study of Ad26.COV2.S vaccination and SARS-CoV-2 variants. V lost 6 bases to trimming and J lost 6 bases, with 12 bases between them. Germline loops: CDR1 MNHNY, CDR2 SVGAGI (reference sequence). The CDR3 length is 14 residues. Described treatment: 15 to 20 received Ad26.COV2.S at low or high dose, single or two shots; roughly five received placebo; per-sample allocation not given. At day 63 after the first vaccine or placebo injection, samples were drawn.

The receptor was isolated from a person aged 18 to 65 who received the Ad26.COV2.S COVID-19 vaccine or a placebo. The chain links TRBV6-6 to TRBJ1-6; D is undetermined. The source material was peripheral blood, sampled in a trial of Ad26.COV2.S vaccine versus placebo. The CDR3 nucleotides read TGTGCCAGCAGCCTGTCCAGGAGTAATTCACCCCTCCACTTT. This sequence encodes CASSLSRSNSPLHF.